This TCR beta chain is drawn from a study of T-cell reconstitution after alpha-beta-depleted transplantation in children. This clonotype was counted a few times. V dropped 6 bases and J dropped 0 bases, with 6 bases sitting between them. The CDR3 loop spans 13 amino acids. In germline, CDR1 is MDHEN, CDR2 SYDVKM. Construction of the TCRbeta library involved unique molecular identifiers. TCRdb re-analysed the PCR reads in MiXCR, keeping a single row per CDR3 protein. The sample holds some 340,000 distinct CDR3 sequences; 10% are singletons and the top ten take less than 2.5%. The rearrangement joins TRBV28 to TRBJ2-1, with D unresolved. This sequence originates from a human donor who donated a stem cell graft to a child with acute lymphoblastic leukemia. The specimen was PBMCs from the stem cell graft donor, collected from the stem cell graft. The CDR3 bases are TGTGCCAGCAGCGTAGCCTCCTACAATGAGCAGTTCTTC. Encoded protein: CASSVASYNEQFF.